The clone carrying this T cell receptor (beta chain) has at least ten counts. This specimen comes from a study of T-cell reconstitution after alpha-beta-depleted transplantation in children. Unique molecular identifiers were used in preparing the TCRbeta library. TCRdb redid the calling of the PCR reads with MiXCR, one entry per CDR3 protein. The table lists over 90,000 distinct CDR3 sequences, less than 6% of them singletons. The germline V and J ends were trimmed by 3 bases and 5 bases, with 5 bases remaining between them. Germline CDR1 and CDR2: SGHDT and YYEEEE. CDR3 size: 11 residues. The source material was PBMCs, mostly from graft donor cells, sampled 60 days after TCRalphabeta/CD19-depleted stem cell transplant. The clonotype was recovered from a female patient aged 2-10 years who had a stem cell transplant for Fanconi anemia, so the T cells may come from the graft donor. The V and J genes are TRBV5-6 and TRBJ2-5; D is ambiguous. CDR3 in amino acids: CASSSTETQYF. The CDR3 coding sequence is TGTGCCAGCAGCTCTACGGAGACCCAGTACTTC.